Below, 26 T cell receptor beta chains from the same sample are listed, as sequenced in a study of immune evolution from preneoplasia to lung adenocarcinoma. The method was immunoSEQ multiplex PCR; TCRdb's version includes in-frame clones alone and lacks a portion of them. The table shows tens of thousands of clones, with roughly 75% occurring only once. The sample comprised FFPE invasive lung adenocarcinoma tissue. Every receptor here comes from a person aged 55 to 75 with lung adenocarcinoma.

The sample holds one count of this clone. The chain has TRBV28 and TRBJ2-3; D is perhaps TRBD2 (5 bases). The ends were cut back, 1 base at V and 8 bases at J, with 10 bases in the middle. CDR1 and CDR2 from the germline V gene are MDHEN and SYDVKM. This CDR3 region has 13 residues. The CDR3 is CASSLYRGRTQYF. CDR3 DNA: TGTGCCAGCAGTTTATATCGGGGTCGTACGCAGTATTTT.

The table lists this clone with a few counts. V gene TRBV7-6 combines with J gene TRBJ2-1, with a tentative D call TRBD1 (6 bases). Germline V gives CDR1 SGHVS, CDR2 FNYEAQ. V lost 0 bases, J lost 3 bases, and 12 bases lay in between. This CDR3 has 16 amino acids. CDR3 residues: CASSLAGAPNYNEQFF. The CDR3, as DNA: TGTGCCAGCAGCTTAGCGGGGGCTCCGAACTACAATGAGCAGTTCTTC.

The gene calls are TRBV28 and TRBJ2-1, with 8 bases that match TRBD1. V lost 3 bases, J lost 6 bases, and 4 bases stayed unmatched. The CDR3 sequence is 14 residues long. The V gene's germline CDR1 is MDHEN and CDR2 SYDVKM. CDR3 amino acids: CASSLTGASNEQFF. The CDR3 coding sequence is TGTGCCAGCAGTTTGACAGGGGCGAGCAATGAGCAGTTCTTC.

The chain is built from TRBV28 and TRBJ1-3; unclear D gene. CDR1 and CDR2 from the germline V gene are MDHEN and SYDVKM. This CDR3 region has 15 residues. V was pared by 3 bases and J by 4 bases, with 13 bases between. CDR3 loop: CASSFLGKAGNTIYF. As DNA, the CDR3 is TGTGCCAGCAGTTTTCTCGGAAAAGCGGGAAACACCATATATTTT.

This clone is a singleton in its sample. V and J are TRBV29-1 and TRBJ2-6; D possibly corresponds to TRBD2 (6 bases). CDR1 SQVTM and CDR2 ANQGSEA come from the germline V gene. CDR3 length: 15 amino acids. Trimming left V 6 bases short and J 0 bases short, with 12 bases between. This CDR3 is CSVPLGGSGANVLTF. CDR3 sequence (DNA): TGCAGCGTCCCCCTGGGGGGCTCTGGGGCCAACGTCCTGACTTTC.

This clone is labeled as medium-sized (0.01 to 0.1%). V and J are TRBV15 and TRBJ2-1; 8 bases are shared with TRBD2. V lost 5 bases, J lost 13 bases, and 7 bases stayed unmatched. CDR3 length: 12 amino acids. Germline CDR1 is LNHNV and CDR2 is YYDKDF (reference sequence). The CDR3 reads CATSGREGTQFF. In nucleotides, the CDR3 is TGTGCCACCAGCGGACGGGAGGGCACCCAGTTCTTC.

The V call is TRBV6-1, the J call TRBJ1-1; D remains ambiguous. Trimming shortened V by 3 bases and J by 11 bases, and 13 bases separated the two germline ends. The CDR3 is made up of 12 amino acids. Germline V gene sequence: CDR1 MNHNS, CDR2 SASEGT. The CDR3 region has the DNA TGTGCCAGCAGTGAGGCCGGCCTTATGGCTTTCTTT. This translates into CASSEAGLMAFF.

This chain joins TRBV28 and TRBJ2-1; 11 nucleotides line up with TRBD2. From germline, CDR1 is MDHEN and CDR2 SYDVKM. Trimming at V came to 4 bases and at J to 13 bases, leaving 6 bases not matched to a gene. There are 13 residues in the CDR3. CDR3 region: CASSSLLAGAQFF. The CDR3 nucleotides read TGTGCCAGCAGTTCTTTACTAGCGGGGGCCCAGTTCTTC. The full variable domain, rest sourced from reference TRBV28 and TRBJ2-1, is DVKVTQSSRYLVKRTGEKVFLECVQDMDHENMFWYRQDPGLGLRLIYFSYDVKMKEKGDIPEGYSVSREKKERFSLILESASTNQTSMYLCASSSLLAGAQFFGPGTRLTVL.

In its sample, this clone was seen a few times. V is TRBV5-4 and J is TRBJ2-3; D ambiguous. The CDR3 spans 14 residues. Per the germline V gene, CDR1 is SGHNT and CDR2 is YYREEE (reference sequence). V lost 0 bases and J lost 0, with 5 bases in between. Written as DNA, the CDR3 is TGTGCCAGCAGCTTGGGTGGTAGCACAGATACGCAGTATTTT. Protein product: CASSLGGSTDTQYF.

The CDR3 here is CASSSSGGAEAFF. The CDR3 DNA reads as TGTGCCAGCAGCTCGTCCGGGGGCGCTGAAGCTTTCTTT. V and J are TRBV7-3 and TRBJ1-1, with a possible D match to TRBD1 (6 bases). Trimming removed 4 bases from V and 6 bases from J, with 12 bases in between. Germline CDR1 reads SGHTA; CDR2 reads FQGTGA. The CDR3 runs 13 residues.

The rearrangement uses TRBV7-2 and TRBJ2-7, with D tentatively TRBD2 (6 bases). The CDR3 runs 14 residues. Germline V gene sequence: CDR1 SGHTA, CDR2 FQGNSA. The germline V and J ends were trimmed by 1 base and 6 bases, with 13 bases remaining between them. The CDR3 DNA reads TGTGCCAGCAGCTTAGGTTCCAGGCGGGGCGAGCAGTACTTC. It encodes CASSLGSRRGEQYF. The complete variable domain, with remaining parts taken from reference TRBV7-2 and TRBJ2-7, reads GAGVSQSPSNKVTEKGKDVELRCDPISGHTALYWYRQSLGQGLEFLIYFQGNSAPDKSGLPSDRFSAERTGGSVSTLTIQRTQQEDSAVYLCASSLGSRRGEQYFGPGTRLTVT.

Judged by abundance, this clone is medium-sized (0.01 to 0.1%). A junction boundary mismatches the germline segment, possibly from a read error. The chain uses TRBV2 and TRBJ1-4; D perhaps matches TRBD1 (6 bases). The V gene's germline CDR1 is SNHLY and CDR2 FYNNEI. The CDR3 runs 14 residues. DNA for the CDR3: TGTGCCAGCAGTGATGGGGACACTACTGAAAAACTGTTTTTT. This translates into CASSDGDTTEKLFF.

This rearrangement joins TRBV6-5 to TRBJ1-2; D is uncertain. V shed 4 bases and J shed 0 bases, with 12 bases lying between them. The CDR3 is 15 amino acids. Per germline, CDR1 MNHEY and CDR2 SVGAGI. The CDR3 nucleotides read TGTGCCAGCAGTTCCCCTCGGGCGGCTAACTATGGCTACACCTTC. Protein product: CASSSPRAANYGYTF.

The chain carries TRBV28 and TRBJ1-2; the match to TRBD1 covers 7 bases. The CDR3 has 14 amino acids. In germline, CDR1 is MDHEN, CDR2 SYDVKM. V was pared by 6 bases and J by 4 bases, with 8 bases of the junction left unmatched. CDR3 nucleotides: TGTGCCAGCAGCCTTATGCAGGGGGGCTATGGCTACACCTTC. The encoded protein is CASSLMQGGYGYTF.

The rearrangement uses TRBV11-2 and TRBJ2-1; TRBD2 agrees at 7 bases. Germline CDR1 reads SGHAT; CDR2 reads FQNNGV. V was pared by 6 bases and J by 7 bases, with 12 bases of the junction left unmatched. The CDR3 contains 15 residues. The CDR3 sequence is CASRGGSLTGNEQFF. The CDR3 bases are TGTGCCAGCAGGGGGGGGTCCTTGACGGGTAATGAGCAGTTCTTC.

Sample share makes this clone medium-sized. The CDR3 loop is CRPDIYNEQFF. For the CDR3, the DNA is TGCAGGCCGGACATCTACAATGAGCAGTTCTTC. The chain couples TRBV20-1 to TRBJ2-1, with D perhaps matching TRBD1 (5 bases). CDR3 size: 11 residues. Per germline, CDR1 DFQATT and CDR2 SNEGSKA (reference sequence).

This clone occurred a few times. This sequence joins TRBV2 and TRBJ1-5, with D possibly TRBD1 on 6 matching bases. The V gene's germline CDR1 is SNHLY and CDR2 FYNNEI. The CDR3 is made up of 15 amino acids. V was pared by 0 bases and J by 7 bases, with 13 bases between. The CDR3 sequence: CASSEALRGGQPQHF. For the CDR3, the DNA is TGTGCCAGCAGTGAAGCGCTTCGAGGGGGGCAGCCCCAGCATTTT. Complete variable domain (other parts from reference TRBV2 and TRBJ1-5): EPEVTQTPSHQVTQMGQEVILRCVPISNHLYFYWYRQILGQKVEFLVSFYNNEISEKSEIFDDQFSVERPDGSNFTLKIRSTKLEDSAMYFCASSEALRGGQPQHFGDGTRLSIL.

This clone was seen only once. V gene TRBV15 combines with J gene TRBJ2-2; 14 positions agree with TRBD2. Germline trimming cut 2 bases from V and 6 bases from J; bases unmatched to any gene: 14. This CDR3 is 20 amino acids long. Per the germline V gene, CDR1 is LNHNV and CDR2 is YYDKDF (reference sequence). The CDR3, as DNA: TGTGCCACCAGCAGAAGCCGCGGCCCGGGACTAGCGGGAGAGGCCGGGGAGCTGTTTTTT. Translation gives CATSRSRGPGLAGEAGELFF.

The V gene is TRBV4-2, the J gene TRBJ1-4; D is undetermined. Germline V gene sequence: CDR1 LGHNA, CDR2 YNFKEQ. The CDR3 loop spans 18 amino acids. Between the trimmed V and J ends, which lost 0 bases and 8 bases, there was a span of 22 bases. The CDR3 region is CASSQEPVLVPPFEKLFF. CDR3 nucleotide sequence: TGTGCCAGCAGCCAAGAACCGGTCCTCGTCCCTCCATTCGAAAAACTGTTTTTT.

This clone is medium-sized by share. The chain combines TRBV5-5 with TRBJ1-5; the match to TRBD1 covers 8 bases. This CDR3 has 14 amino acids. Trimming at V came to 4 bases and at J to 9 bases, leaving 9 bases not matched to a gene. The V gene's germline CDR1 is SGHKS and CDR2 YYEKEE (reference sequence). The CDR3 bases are TGTGCCAGCAGCCCGGGACAGGCATTTACGCCCCAGCATTTT. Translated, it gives CASSPGQAFTPQHF. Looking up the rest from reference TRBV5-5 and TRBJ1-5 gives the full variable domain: DAGVTQSPTHLIKTRGQQVTLRCSPISGHKSVSWYQQVLGQGPQFIFQYYEKEERGRGNFPDRFSARQFPNYSSELNVNALLLGDSALYLCASSPGQAFTPQHFGDGTRLSIL.

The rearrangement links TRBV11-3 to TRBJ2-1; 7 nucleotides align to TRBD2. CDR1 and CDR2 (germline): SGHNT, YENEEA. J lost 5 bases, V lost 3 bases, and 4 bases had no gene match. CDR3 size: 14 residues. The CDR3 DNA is TGTGCCAGCAGCTTTACTAGCGAGCACAATGAGCAGTTCTTC. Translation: CASSFTSEHNEQFF. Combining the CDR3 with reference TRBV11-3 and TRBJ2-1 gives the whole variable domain EAGVVQSPRYKIIEKKQPVAFWCNPISGHNTLYWYLQNLGQGPELLIRYENEEAVDDSQLPKDRFSAERLKGVDSTLKIQPAELGDSAVYLCASSFTSEHNEQFFGPGTRLTVL.

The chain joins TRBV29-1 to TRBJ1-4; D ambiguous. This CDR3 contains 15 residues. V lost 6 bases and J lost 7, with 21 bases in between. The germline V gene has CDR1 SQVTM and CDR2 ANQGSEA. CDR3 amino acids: CSVNPGDPGAEKLFF. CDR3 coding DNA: TGCAGCGTCAACCCCGGAGACCCAGGCGCTGAAAAACTGTTTTTT.

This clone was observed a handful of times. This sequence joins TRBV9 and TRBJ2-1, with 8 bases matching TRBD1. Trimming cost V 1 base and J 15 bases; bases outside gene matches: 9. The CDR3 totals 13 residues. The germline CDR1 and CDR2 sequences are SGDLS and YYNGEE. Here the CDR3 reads CASSVTERGQGFF. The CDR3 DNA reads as TGTGCCAGCAGCGTAACGGAGAGAGGACAGGGGTTCTTC.

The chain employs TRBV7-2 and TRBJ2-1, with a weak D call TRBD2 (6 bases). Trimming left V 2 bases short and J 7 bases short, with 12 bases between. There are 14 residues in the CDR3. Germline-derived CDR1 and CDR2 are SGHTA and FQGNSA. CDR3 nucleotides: TGTGCCAGCAGCTTAAGTCGGGAGCAAAATGAGCAGTTCTTC. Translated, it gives CASSLSREQNEQFF.

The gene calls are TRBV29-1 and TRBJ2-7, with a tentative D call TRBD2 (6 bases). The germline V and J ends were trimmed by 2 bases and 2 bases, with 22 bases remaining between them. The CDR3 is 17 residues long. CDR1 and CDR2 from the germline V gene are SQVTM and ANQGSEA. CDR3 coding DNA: TGCAGCGTTGAAACGTTAATATCGCGGGGAAAACCCTACGAGCAGTACTTC. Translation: CSVETLISRGKPYEQYF.

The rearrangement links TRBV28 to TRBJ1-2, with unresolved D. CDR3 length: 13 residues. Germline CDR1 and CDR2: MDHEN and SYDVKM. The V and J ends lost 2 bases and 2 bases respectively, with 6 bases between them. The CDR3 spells CASSLARNYGYTF. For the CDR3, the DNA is TGTGCCAGCAGTTTAGCCCGGAACTATGGCTACACCTTC.